The 27 T cell receptor beta chains in this list originate from one sample, sequenced in a study of CD8+ T cells in alopecia areata. Extraction of RNA preceded its reverse transcription into cDNA, which served as the sequencing template. Sequenced by immunoSEQ multiplex PCR; TCRdb stores in-frame clones only, minus some. Of under 70,000 clones in the sample, approximately 60% are singletons; the top ten hold over 15%. The sequencing here drew on CD8+ T cells sorted from blood, taken at week 0. These receptors were taken from a human donor with alopecia areata.

The chain is built from TRBV27 and TRBJ2-7; no firm D call. Germline V gene sequence: CDR1 MNHEY, CDR2 SMNVEV (reference sequence). V lost 6 bases, J lost 2 bases, and 5 bases lay in between. The CDR3 spans 11 residues. In DNA form, the CDR3 reads TGTGCCAGCAGCTCAACCTACGAGCAGTACTTC. This codes for CASSSTYEQYF.

The rearrangement joins TRBV29-1 to TRBJ2-3; 8 positions match TRBD2. The junction had 6 bases not matched to a gene; V was cut back by 2 bases and J by 5 bases. Germline V gives CDR1 SQVTM, CDR2 ANQGSEA. The CDR3 totals 14 residues. The chain's CDR3 is CSVEIALAGDTQYF. CDR3 DNA sequence: TGCAGCGTTGAAATCGCGCTAGCGGGAGATACGCAGTATTTT.

This chain connects TRBV29-1 to TRBJ2-7, with 8 positions matching TRBD2. Germline CDR1 SQVTM, CDR2 ANQGSEA. The CDR3 loop spans 14 amino acids. V trimming: 1 base; J trimming: 1 base; junction bases outside the gene matches: 3. The CDR3: CSVEARGVSYEQYF. DNA of the CDR3: TGCAGCGTTGAAGCGCGGGGGGTGTCCTACGAGCAGTACTTC.

Details on this clone: This is likely an artifact of a read error, given a far larger clone one base away. Other nucleotide sequences in the sample specify the same CDR3. The V and J genes are TRBV7-2 and TRBJ2-7; D unresolved. The V gene's germline CDR1 is SGHTA and CDR2 FQGNSA. The V gene lost 5 bases and the J gene lost 4 bases, with 9 bases spanning the gap. The CDR3 has 12 amino acids. The CDR3: CASSQDSYEQYF. CDR3 DNA sequence: TGTGCCAGCAGCCAAGATAGTTACGAGCAGTACTTC.

The chain is built from TRBV4-2 and TRBJ1-5; 7 nucleotides align to TRBD1. This CDR3 is 15 amino acids long. Germline CDR1 and CDR2: LGHNA and YNFKEQ. With 3 bases clipped from V and 5 bases from J, the junction kept 7 bases outside the gene matches. In nucleotides, the CDR3 is TGTGCCAGCAGCCAGACGGGACAGTGGGATCAGCCCCAGCATTTT. Its protein product is CASSQTGQWDQPQHF.

The chain couples TRBV5-1 to TRBJ2-5, with 7 bases aligning to TRBD2. V lost 4 bases to trimming and J lost 5 bases; unmatched junction nucleotides: 8. Germline CDR1 reads SGHRS; CDR2 reads YFSETQ. The CDR3 sequence is 14 residues long. As DNA, the CDR3 is TGCGCCAGCAGCGACGGGAGGTTTGGGGAGACCCAGTACTTC. This gives the protein CASSDGRFGETQYF.

The chain joins TRBV4-1 to TRBJ2-1; no clear D gene. The V gene lost 1 base and the J gene lost 6 bases, with 4 bases spanning the gap. Germline assignment: CDR1 MGHRA and CDR2 YSYEKL. There are 12 residues in the CDR3. The CDR3 bases are TGCGCCAGCAGCCAAGGCAGCAATGAGCAGTTCTTC. The encoded protein is CASSQGSNEQFF.

This chain links TRBV30 with TRBJ2-7, with 8 bases identical to TRBD2. V dropped 0 bases and J dropped 1; count of bases not matched to a gene: 2. The CDR3 covers 14 residues. CDR1 GTSNPN and CDR2 SVGIG come from the germline V gene (reference sequence). DNA of the CDR3: TGTGCCTGGAGTGTAACTAGCGGTTCCTACGAGCAGTACTTC. Its translation: CAWSVTSGSYEQYF.

The chain joins TRBV14 to TRBJ2-3, with 11 bases lining up with TRBD2. With 0 bases clipped from V and 1 base from J, the junction kept 9 bases outside the gene matches. The CDR3 has 19 amino acids. Per the germline V gene, CDR1 is SGHDN and CDR2 is FVKESK. CDR3 DNA: TGTGCCAGCAGCCAAGATGGCCTAGCGGGAGGCGGGGGCACAGATACGCAGTATTTT. Translated, it gives CASSQDGLAGGGGTDTQYF.

J is TRBJ2-1 and V is TRBV5-1; 7 bases line up with TRBD1. CDR1 is SGHRS, CDR2 YFSETQ, per germline. The V gene end was trimmed by 4 bases and the J gene end by 6 bases; junction bases not matched to a gene: 13. The CDR3 consists of 16 residues. DNA for the CDR3: TGCGCCAGCAGCGCTCGAGGGACAGAGAATTCCAATGAGCAGTTCTTC. It is translated as CASSARGTENSNEQFF. The whole variable domain, filled in from reference TRBV5-1 and TRBJ2-1, reads KAGVTQTPRYLIKTRGQQVTLSCSPISGHRSVSWYQQTPGQGLQFLFEYFSETQRNKGNFPGRFSGRQFSNSRSEMNVSTLELGDSALYLCASSARGTENSNEQFFGPGTRLTVL.

The V and J genes are TRBV19 and TRBJ1-2; D not resolved. V was trimmed by 3 bases and J by 8 bases, leaving 22 bases between them. The CDR3 runs 16 residues. CDR1 is LNHDA, CDR2 SQIVND, per germline (reference sequence). The CDR3 region has the DNA TGTGCCAGTAGTATTCGCGTTCGGGGTCCCGAGGACGGCTACACCTTC. This encodes CASSIRVRGPEDGYTF.

This clone was picked up a small number of times. CDR3 in DNA: TGCGCCAGCAGCTTTGGAGTCTACGGCACAGATACGCAGTATTTT. Translating gives CASSFGVYGTDTQYF. V and J are TRBV5-1 and TRBJ2-3; D is unresolved. The V end was cut by 2 bases, the J end by 1 base, with 11 bases between. The CDR3 runs to 15 residues. Germline V CDR1 and CDR2: SGHRS, YFSETQ.

This clone was observed a handful of times. The rearrangement uses TRBV5-1 and TRBJ2-3, with 7 positions matching TRBD2. From germline, CDR1 is SGHRS and CDR2 YFSETQ. The CDR3 covers 17 residues. The ends lost 0 bases at V and 1 base at J; junction bases unmatched: 8. The CDR3 region has the DNA TGCGCCAGCAGCTTGGGAAGACTAGCTTCTGGCACAGATACGCAGTATTTT. The encoded protein is CASSLGRLASGTDTQYF.

The chain links TRBV5-6 to TRBJ1-5, with 8 bases identical to TRBD1. Germline loops: CDR1 SGHDT, CDR2 YYEEEE. J gave up 1 base and V 4 bases, and 7 bases lay outside the gene matches. The CDR3 runs to 16 residues. CDR3 sequence reads: CASSQTGDGSNQPQHF. In DNA, the CDR3 is TGTGCCAGCAGCCAGACAGGGGACGGGAGCAATCAGCCCCAGCATTTT.

The sample holds a few counts of this clone. The chain carries TRBV29-1 and TRBJ1-1; D call uncertain. CDR1 and CDR2 (germline): SQVTM, ANQGSEA. V was cut by 8 bases and J by 0 bases, with 13 bases left in between. The CDR3 runs to 13 residues. CDR3 sequence (DNA): TGCAGCCTTCGACCGAACATGAACACTGAAGCTTTCTTT. This translates into CSLRPNMNTEAFF.

The gene calls are TRBV7-9 and TRBJ2-7; TRBD1 agrees at 8 bases. This CDR3 spans 14 amino acids. From germline, CDR1 is SEHNR and CDR2 FQNEAQ (reference sequence). V trimming: 4 bases; J trimming: 5 bases; junction bases outside the gene matches: 7. CDR3 in DNA: TGTGCCAGCAGCTCGACAGGGGCCAGCCACGAGCAGTACTTC. Residues: CASSSTGASHEQYF.

Notes on this clone: Other DNA sequences in this specimen translate into the identical CDR3. The V call is TRBV5-1, the J call TRBJ2-7; TRBD1 agrees at 8 bases. The germline CDR1 and CDR2 sequences are SGHRS and YFSETQ. Unmatched junction bases numbered 0, after V lost 1 base and J lost 3 bases. CDR3 length: 13 residues. Here the CDR3 reads CASSLTGGYEQYF. CDR3 in DNA: TGCGCCAGCAGCTTGACAGGGGGCTACGAGCAGTACTTC. The variable domain in full, with the rest retrieved from reference TRBV5-1 and TRBJ2-7, is KAGVTQTPRYLIKTRGQQVTLSCSPISGHRSVSWYQQTPGQGLQFLFEYFSETQRNKGNFPGRFSGRQFSNSRSEMNVSTLELGDSALYLCASSLTGGYEQYFGPGTRLTVT.

Only one count was recorded for this clone. V is TRBV5-8 and J is TRBJ2-1, with D possibly matching TRBD2 (6 bases). V was pared by 4 bases and J by 3 bases, with 14 bases between. CDR1 and CDR2 from the germline V gene are SGHTS and YDEGEE. The CDR3 spans 15 residues. CDR3 residues: CASSTAGFDYNEQFF. CDR3 DNA sequence: TGTGCCAGCAGCACCGCGGGGTTCGACTACAATGAGCAGTTCTTC.

This clone has at least ten counts. The V call is TRBV6-4, the J call TRBJ2-3, with 7 bases fitting TRBD2. CDR3 length: 15 residues. J lost 1 base, V lost 6 bases, and 7 bases had no gene match. Germline lookup yields CDR1 MRHNA and CDR2 SNTAGT. Here the CDR3 DNA reads TGTGCCAGCAGGGAGGCTAGCGGAGGCACAGATACGCAGTATTTT. Translated, it gives CASREASGGTDTQYF.

The chain recombines TRBV29-1 with TRBJ2-1; 12 bases fit TRBD1. Germline CDR1 reads SQVTM; CDR2 reads ANQGSEA. The CDR3 length is 14 residues. V lost 3 bases to trimming and J lost 7 bases; unmatched junction nucleotides: 4. The CDR3 is CSVEGQGARNEQFF. As DNA, the CDR3 is TGCAGCGTTGAGGGACAGGGGGCTCGAAATGAGCAGTTCTTC.

The J gene is TRBJ2-7, the V gene TRBV9; D might be TRBD2 (5 bases). The CDR3 loop spans 16 amino acids. Germline CDR1 and CDR2: SGDLS and YYNGEE. With 0 bases removed from V and 6 bases from J, the gap between germline ends came to 19 bases. The CDR3 region is CASSVDSAGQASEQYF. The CDR3 nucleotides read TGTGCCAGCAGCGTAGACTCGGCGGGCCAAGCCAGCGAGCAGTACTTC.

V is TRBV10-3 and J is TRBJ2-7; 9 nucleotides align to TRBD1. The CDR3 loop spans 14 amino acids. Germline trimming cut 4 bases from V and 6 bases from J; bases unmatched to any gene: 7. Germline loops: CDR1 ENHRY, CDR2 SYGVKD. In DNA, the CDR3 is TGTGCCATCAGTGGCGGGACAGGGCAAGTCGAGCAGTACTTC. This encodes CAISGGTGQVEQYF.

The chain employs TRBV9 and TRBJ2-5, with D possibly being TRBD2 (6 bases). The CDR3 length is 16 residues. Germline V gene data show CDR1 as SGDLS and CDR2 as YYNGEE. V was cut by 4 bases and J by 5 bases, with 21 bases left in between. CDR3 region: CASSPPTRGGGETQYF. For the CDR3, the DNA is TGTGCCAGCAGCCCTCCAACGAGGGGCGGAGGGGAGACCCAGTACTTC. The full variable domain, completed using reference TRBV9 and TRBJ2-5, is DSGVTQTPKHLITATGQRVTLRCSPRSGDLSVYWYQQSLDQGLQFLIQYYNGEERAKGNILERFSAQQFPDLHSELNLSSLELGDSALYFCASSPPTRGGGETQYFGPGTRLLVL.

The chain links TRBV4-3 to TRBJ2-7; D is undetermined. Germline V gene lookup returns CDR1 LGHNA and CDR2 YSLEER. This CDR3 spans 13 amino acids. V dropped 1 base and J dropped 2 bases, with 6 bases sitting between them. The chain's CDR3 is CASSQGDTYEQYF. In nucleotides, the CDR3 is TGCGCCAGCAGCCAAGGTGATACCTACGAGCAGTACTTC.

The V gene is TRBV27, the J gene TRBJ2-7, with D maybe TRBD1 (5 bases). V was cut by 4 bases and J by 2 bases, with 9 bases left in between. Germline-derived CDR1 and CDR2 are MNHEY and SMNVEV (reference sequence). This CDR3 comprises 13 residues. CDR3: CASSSGWPYEQYF. The CDR3 coding sequence is TGTGCCAGCAGTTCAGGGTGGCCCTACGAGCAGTACTTC.

This chain connects TRBV5-1 to TRBJ2-7; D is uncertain. This CDR3 region has 12 residues. Trimming cost V 0 bases and J 1 base, with 2 bases left between them. Germline-derived CDR1 and CDR2 are SGHRS and YFSETQ. CDR3 coding DNA: TGCGCCAGCAGCTTGGAATCCTACGAGCAGTACTTC. This codes for CASSLESYEQYF. The full variable domain, rest sourced from reference TRBV5-1 and TRBJ2-7, is KAGVTQTPRYLIKTRGQQVTLSCSPISGHRSVSWYQQTPGQGLQFLFEYFSETQRNKGNFPGRFSGRQFSNSRSEMNVSTLELGDSALYLCASSLESYEQYFGPGTRLTVT.

The chain couples TRBV29-1 to TRBJ2-7; unclear D gene. This CDR3 contains 13 residues. The ends were cut back, 3 bases at V and 0 bases at J, with 9 bases in the middle. CDR1 SQVTM and CDR2 ANQGSEA come from the germline V gene. The CDR3 protein is CSVDKDNSYEQYF. The CDR3 bases are TGCAGCGTTGATAAAGATAACTCCTACGAGCAGTACTTC.